These T cell receptor beta chains were read from a single sample in a study of tumor-infiltrating lymphocytes in primary liver carcinoma. TCRdb independently ran MiXCR on the multiplex PCR reads; one entry per CDR3 protein. Among hundreds of thousands of distinct CDR3 sequences listed, roughly two thirds were seen once. Sequencing was carried out using peripheral blood. All receptors derive from a man in his forties with primary liver carcinoma and hepatitis B virus infection. Each CDR3 is given with its conserved first and last residue. Each record gives: V gene, J gene, D gene, CDR3 length, clone size, CDR3 protein, CDR3 DNA. D genes are given only for firm matches. Clone size is shown for a subset of rows, as once, few, many or a class of expanded clone.

TRBV10-3	TRBJ1-6	TRBD1	13	few	CAIRGQGNSPLHF	TGTGCCATCAGGGGACAGGGAAATTCACCCCTCCACTTT
TRBV7-9	TRBJ1-2	TRBD1	13	-	CASSLGTGDGYTF	TGTGCCAGCAGCTTGGGGACAGGGGATGGCTACACCTTC
TRBV11-3	TRBJ2-7	-	14	-	CASRRMRESSEHYF	TGTGCCAGCAGAAGGATGAGGGAGTCATCCGAGCATTACTTC
TRBV28	TRBJ2-2	-	14	once	CASRLGLGAGELFF	TGTGCCAGCAGACTGGGGCTCGGTGCCGGGGAGCTGTTTTTT
TRBV4-1	TRBJ1-2	TRBD1	15	many	CASSARDRAMYGYTF	TGCGCCAGCAGCGCAAGGGACAGGGCTATGTATGGCTACACCTTC
TRBV11-1	TRBJ2-7	TRBD2	16	-	CVSSYGLAGGMREQYF	TGTGTCAGCAGCTACGGGCTAGCGGGAGGAATGAGGGAGCAGTACTTC
TRBV6-5	TRBJ1-1	-	15	many	CASSYEGRGQLGAFF	TGTGCCAGCAGTTACGAAGGAAGAGGACAGCTGGGAGCTTTCTTT
TRBV4-1	TRBJ2-1	TRBD2	16	many	CASSQPLAGASGEQFF	TGCGCCAGCAGCCAGCCTTTAGCGGGGGCCTCCGGTGAGCAGTTCTTC
TRBV29-1	TRBJ2-1	-	11	many	CSVVRIDEQFF	TGCAGCGTTGTTAGGATCGATGAGCAGTTCTTC
TRBV30	TRBJ2-7	TRBD2	15	-	CAGSDLAGGTYEQSF	TGTGCCGGGAGTGACCTAGCGGGAGGCACCTACGAGCAGTCCTTC
TRBV10-3	TRBJ2-6	TRBD1	17	-	CAIRKGQGSSGANVLTF	TGTGCCATCAGAAAGGGACAGGGAAGCTCTGGGGCCAACGTCCTGACTTTC
TRBV11-2	TRBJ2-1	-	15	-	CASSLDRSPYNEQFF	TGTGCCAGCAGCTTAGATAGGTCACCGTACAATGAGCAGTTCTTC
TRBV12-3/TRBV12-4	TRBJ2-3	-	13	-	CASSFFGIDTQYF	TGTGCAAGCAGTTTTTTCGGCATAGATACGCAGTATTTT
TRBV6-1	TRBJ1-1	-	14	many	CASKDESLATEAFF	TGTGCCAGCAAGGACGAATCACTGGCCACTGAAGCTTTCTTT
TRBV15	TRBJ2-3	-	14	-	CATSLSLRADTQYF	TGTGCCACAAGTTTGAGTCTACGGGCAGATACGCAGTATTTT
TRBV28	TRBJ2-5	TRBD2	11	-	CASSRREAQYF	TGTGCCAGCAGTAGACGGGAGGCCCAGTACTTC
TRBV29-1	TRBJ2-3	TRBD2	17	many	CSVERSRLAGTTDTQYF	TGCAGCGTTGAAAGGTCCCGACTAGCGGGAACCACAGATACGCAGTATTTT
TRBV11-3	TRBJ2-3	-	17	many	CASSAGLSSGSTDTQYF	TGTGCCAGCAGCGCGGGATTGAGCTCGGGAAGCACAGATACGCAGTATTTT
TRBV12-3/TRBV12-4	TRBJ2-2	TRBD1	15	-	CASSAGTGMTGELFF	TGTGCCAGCAGTGCCGGGACAGGGATGACCGGGGAGCTGTTTTTT
TRBV10-3	TRBJ2-5	-	13	-	CAISRGPQETQYF	TGTGCCATCAGTCGAGGCCCCCAAGAGACCCAGTACTTC
TRBV30	TRBJ2-1	-	13	once	CAWNLGRFNEQFF	TGTGCCTGGAATCTGGGGCGGTTCAATGAGCAGTTCTTC
TRBV30	TRBJ2-7	TRBD1	13	-	CAWTTGASCEQYF	TGTGCCTGGACGACAGGGGCCTCCTGCGAGCAGTACTTC
TRBV29-1	TRBJ2-7	TRBD1	11	many	CSAWTGDEQYF	TGCAGCGCCTGGACAGGGGACGAGCAGTACTTC
TRBV28	TRBJ2-5	TRBD1	14	few	CASNVQGAPLAQYF	TGTGCCAGCAATGTCCAGGGGGCTCCGCTGGCCCAGTACTTC
TRBV28	TRBJ1-2	-	14	few	CASSLVGRSVGYTF	TGTGCCAGCAGTTTGGTCGGACGATCCGTAGGCTACACCTTC
TRBV24-1	TRBJ2-7	-	11	once	CATSGGYEQYF	TGTGCCACCAGTGGTGGTTACGAGCAGTACTTC
TRBV28	TRBJ2-7	TRBD1	15	few	CASSPPVTGGYEQYF	TGTGCCAGCAGTCCTCCCGTGACAGGGGGCTACGAGCAGTACTTC
TRBV5-4	TRBJ2-7	-	15	-	CARSFSSGAPHEQYF	TGTGCCAGGAGCTTTAGTAGCGGAGCCCCCCACGAGCAGTACTTC
TRBV12-3/TRBV12-4	TRBJ2-1	TRBD2	16	many	CASGTSVGGSGNEQFF	TGTGCCAGCGGCACTTCCGTCGGCGGGAGTGGAAATGAGCAGTTCTTC
TRBV12-3/TRBV12-4	TRBJ1-1	-	14	-	CVSSLGQGNTEAFF	TGTGTCAGCAGTTTAGGGCAGGGAAACACTGAAGCTTTCTTT
TRBV6-2/TRBV6-3	TRBJ2-1	TRBD2	16	many	CASRPLAGGKLGEQFF	TGTGCCAGCAGGCCTCTAGCGGGAGGGAAGTTAGGTGAGCAGTTCTTC
TRBV12-3/TRBV12-4	TRBJ2-3	TRBD1	15	-	CASSRPSHRGDTQYF	TGTGCCAGCAGCCGACCATCTCACAGGGGAGATACGCAGTATTTT
TRBV30	TRBJ1-4	-	13	-	CAWSVGRGEKLFF	TGTGCCTGGAGTGTAGGTCGGGGTGAAAAACTCTTTTTT
TRBV5-1	TRBJ1-1	-	14	few	CASSNGHLNTEAFF	TGTGCCAGCAGCAATGGACATTTGAACACTGAAGCTTTCTTT
TRBV11-2	TRBJ2-1	-	14	-	CAGSLSAVGNEQFF	TGTGCCGGCAGCTTATCCGCGGTGGGGAATGAGCAGTTCTTC
TRBV28	TRBJ2-7	-	13	-	CASDPETPTPRCF	TGTGCCAGCGACCCCGAGACACCCACCCCTCGGTGCTTC
TRBV11-2	TRBJ2-3	-	15	-	CASSLVLTSTDTQYF	TGTGCCAGCAGCTTAGTTCTAACTAGCACAGATACGCAGTATTTT
TRBV5-1	TRBJ1-3	-	13	-	CASSLGGGNTIHF	TGCGCCAGCAGCCTAGGAGGCGGAAACACCATACATTTT
TRBV5-4	TRBJ2-3	-	15	-	CASSSEISILDTQYF	TGTGCCAGCAGCTCGGAGATCTCGATCCTGGATACGCAGTATTTT
TRBV7-8	TRBJ1-5	-	15	-	CASSLEGHYNQPQHF	TGTGCCAGCAGCTTAGAGGGACACTACAATCAGCCCCAGCATTTT
TRBV29-1	TRBJ2-4	-	14	many	CSVEPGHAKNIQYF	TGCAGCGTTGAACCGGGTCATGCCAAAAACATTCAGTACTTC
TRBV6-2/TRBV6-3	TRBJ1-2	-	13	-	CVSSLAGKTGYTF	TGTGTCAGCAGTTTAGCAGGGAAGACTGGCTACACCTTC
TRBV5-1	TRBJ1-5	TRBD1	14	-	CASGQGQGGQPQHF	TGCGCCAGCGGCCAAGGACAGGGCGGTCAGCCCCAGCATTTT
TRBV5-4	TRBJ2-2	-	17	-	CTSSPITGQTNTGELFF	TGTACCAGCAGCCCGATCACAGGACAGACGAACACCGGGGAGCTGTTTTTT
TRBV29-1	TRBJ2-3	TRBD1	12	many	CSATGSTDTQYF	TGCAGCGCGACAGGGAGCACAGATACGCAGTATTTT
TRBV11-3	TRBJ1-2	TRBD1	15	-	CASSWTGKGNYGHTF	TGTGCCAGCAGCTGGACAGGGAAGGGGAACTATGGCCACACCTTC
TRBV2	TRBJ2-5	-	11	-	CASVARETQYF	TGTGCCAGCGTAGCTAGGGAGACCCAGTACTTC
TRBV29-1	TRBJ1-1	TRBD1	11	many	CSGGTGREAFF	TGCAGCGGGGGGACAGGGCGGGAAGCTTTCTTT
TRBV24-1	TRBJ1-1	-	13	-	CATSDDSHTQAIF	TGTGCCACCAGTGATGACAGCCACACTCAAGCTATCTTT
TRBV6-5	TRBJ1-6	-	14	many	CASSQIGGVAPLHF	TGTGCCAGCAGCCAAATAGGGGGGGTAGCACCCCTCCACTTT
TRBV6-6	TRBJ2-7	-	15	few	CASSLPKVPTYEEYF	TGTGCCAGCAGTTTGCCCAAGGTCCCTACCTACGAGGAGTACTTC
TRBV12-3/TRBV12-4	TRBJ2-4	-	14	many	CASSRVQGKNIQYF	TGTGCCAGCAGTAGGGTGCAGGGGAAAAACATTCAGTACTTC